The next 5 T cell receptor beta chains were all read from a single sample in a study of shared clonotypes between healthy human individuals. Sequenced by immunoSEQ multiplex PCR; TCRdb stores in-frame clones only, minus some. The repertoire holds around 990,000 clones, approximately 80% seen once, with approximately 0.95% in the top ten. The sequenced sample was memory CD4+ T cells from PBMCs. As for subset: CD45RA-negative fraction. Every receptor here comes from a man aged 18 to 29 in good health. Some clones in this sample may be carry-over from other donors' samples.

This clone appeared a few times. The chain uses TRBV4-1 and TRBJ2-1; the match to TRBD2 covers 10 bases. Trimming took 4 bases from V and 8 from J; bases not matched to a gene: 14. Germline CDR1 and CDR2: MGHRA and YSYEKL. This CDR3 is 17 amino acids long. CDR3 nucleotide sequence: TGCGCCAGCAGCCTAGCGGTTCTAGCGGGAGCGTGGGATGAGCAGTTCTTC. Translated: CASSLAVLAGAWDEQFF.

A remark on this clone: The identical CDR3 is also encoded by other nucleotide sequences in the sample. The CDR3 bases are TGCGCCAGCAGCCAACCCGGGTCTGGAAACACCATATATTTT. Translated: CASSQPGSGNTIYF. J is TRBJ1-3 and V is TRBV4-1; D is unresolved. The CDR3 loop spans 14 amino acids. Germline CDR1 MGHRA, CDR2 YSYEKL. Trimming took 2 bases from V and 1 from J, leaving 6 bases between them.

The chain joins TRBV29-1 to TRBJ2-2, with a weak D call TRBD1 (6 bases). In germline, CDR1 is SQVTM, CDR2 ANQGSEA. The V and J ends lost 7 bases and 1 base respectively, with 16 bases between them. The CDR3 extends over 15 amino acids. The CDR3 reads CSAKSRGQNTGELFF. CDR3 nucleotides: TGCAGCGCCAAGAGCAGGGGTCAGAACACCGGGGAGCTGTTTTTT.

The chain employs TRBV5-1 and TRBJ2-1; 8 nucleotides align to TRBD2. With V trimmed by 1 base and J by 8 bases, 11 bases remained unmatched. The CDR3 is made up of 16 amino acids. CDR1 and CDR2 from the germline V gene are SGHRS and YFSETQ. The CDR3 loop reads CASSLRASGSRDEQFF. The CDR3 DNA reads as TGCGCCAGCAGCTTGCGGGCGAGCGGGAGCAGGGATGAGCAGTTCTTC.

This clone was seen once. The rearrangement links TRBV5-5 to TRBJ1-5; 7 bases line up with TRBD1. In germline, CDR1 is SGHKS, CDR2 YYEKEE (reference sequence). CDR3 length equals 15 residues. V was pared by 0 bases and J by 5 bases, with 5 bases of the junction left unmatched. The CDR3 nucleotides are TGTGCCAGCAGCTTGGAGGGGGCTTGGGATCAGCCCCAGCATTTT. It translates to CASSLEGAWDQPQHF. Based on the CDR3 plus reference TRBV5-5 and TRBJ1-5, the full variable domain is DAGVTQSPTHLIKTRGQQVTLRCSPISGHKSVSWYQQVLGQGPQFIFQYYEKEERGRGNFPDRFSARQFPNYSSELNVNALLLGDSALYLCASSLEGAWDQPQHFGDGTRLSIL.